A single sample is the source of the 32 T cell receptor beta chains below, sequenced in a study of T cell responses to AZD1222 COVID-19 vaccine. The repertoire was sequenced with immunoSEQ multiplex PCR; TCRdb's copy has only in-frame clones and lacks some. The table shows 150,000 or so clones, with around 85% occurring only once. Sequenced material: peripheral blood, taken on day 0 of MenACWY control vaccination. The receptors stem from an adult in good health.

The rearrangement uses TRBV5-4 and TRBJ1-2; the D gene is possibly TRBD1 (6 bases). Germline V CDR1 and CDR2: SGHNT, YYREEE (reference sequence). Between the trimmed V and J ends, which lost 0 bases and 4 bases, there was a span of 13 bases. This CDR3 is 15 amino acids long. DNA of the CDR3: TGTGCCAGCAGCTTGGTGAAAGGGGGAGTCTATGGCTACACCTTC. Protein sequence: CASSLVKGGVYGYTF. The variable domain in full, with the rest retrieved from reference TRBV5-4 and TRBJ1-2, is ETGVTQSPTHLIKTRGQQVTLRCSSQSGHNTVSWYQQALGQGPQFIFQYYREEENGRGNFPPRFSGLQFPNYSSELNVNALELDDSALYLCASSLVKGGVYGYTFGSGTRLTVV.

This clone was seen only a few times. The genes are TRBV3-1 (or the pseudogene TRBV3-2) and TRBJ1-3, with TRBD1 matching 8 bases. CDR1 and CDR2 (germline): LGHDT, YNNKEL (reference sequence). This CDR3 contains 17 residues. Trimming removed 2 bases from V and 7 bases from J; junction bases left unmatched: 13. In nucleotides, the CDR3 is TGTGCCAGCAGCCAATTCCGCTCCGGACAGGGTGGGAACACCATATATTTT. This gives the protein CASSQFRSGQGGNTIYF.

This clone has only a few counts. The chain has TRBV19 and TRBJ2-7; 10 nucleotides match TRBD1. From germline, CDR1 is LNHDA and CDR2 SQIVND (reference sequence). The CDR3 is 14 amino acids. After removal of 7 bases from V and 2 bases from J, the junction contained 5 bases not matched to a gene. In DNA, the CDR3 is TGTGCCAGTAAGGTCGGACAGGGGGCCTACGAGCAGTACTTC. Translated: CASKVGQGAYEQYF.

The CDR3 nucleotides are TGTGCCAGCAGCAAATTGAGGATAGCAACAAAAGCGGGGGAGCTGTTTTTT. Protein product: CASSKLRIATKAGELFF. The chain is built from TRBV21-1 and TRBJ2-2; the D call TRBD2 from the table was never checked on the DNA. TRBV21-1 is a documented pseudogene. The CDR3 extends over 17 amino acids.

Written as DNA, the CDR3 is TGTGCCAGCAGCCAGGGGGGACTAGCAGCGTTCAATGAGCAGTTCTTC. It translates to CASSQGGLAAFNEQFF. The gene calls are TRBV3-1 (or the pseudogene TRBV3-2) and TRBJ2-1; 9 bases are shared with TRBD2. V shed 3 bases, J shed 6 bases, and the junction held 9 bases outside the gene matches. The CDR3 has 16 residues. In germline, CDR1 is LGHDT, CDR2 YNNKEL (reference sequence).

The CDR3 loop is CATSRMDSLNTEAFF. The CDR3 DNA is TGTGCCACCAGCAGGATGGACAGTTTGAACACTGAAGCTTTCTTT. V and J are TRBV15 and TRBJ1-1, with a weak D call TRBD1 (6 bases). Trimming took off 3 bases at V and 0 bases at J, with 11 bases between the two ends. The CDR3 is 15 residues long. Looked up from germline, CDR1 is LNHNV and CDR2 is YYDKDF (reference sequence). Looking up the rest from reference TRBV15 and TRBJ1-1 gives the full variable domain: DAMVIQNPRYQVTQFGKPVTLSCSQTLNHNVMYWYQQKSSQAPKLLFHYYDKDFNNEADTPDNFQSRRPNTSFCFLDIRSPGLGDTAMYLCATSRMDSLNTEAFFGQGTRLTVV.

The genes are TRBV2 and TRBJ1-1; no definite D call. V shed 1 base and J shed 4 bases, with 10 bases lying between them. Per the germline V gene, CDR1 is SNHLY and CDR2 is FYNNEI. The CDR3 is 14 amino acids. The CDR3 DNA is TGTGCCAGCAGTGAAGGCAGTACTGGCACTGAAGCTTTCTTT. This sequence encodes CASSEGSTGTEAFF. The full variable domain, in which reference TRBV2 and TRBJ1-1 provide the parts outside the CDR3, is EPEVTQTPSHQVTQMGQEVILRCVPISNHLYFYWYRQILGQKVEFLVSFYNNEISEKSEIFDDQFSVERPDGSNFTLKIRSTKLEDSAMYFCASSEGSTGTEAFFGQGTRLTVV.

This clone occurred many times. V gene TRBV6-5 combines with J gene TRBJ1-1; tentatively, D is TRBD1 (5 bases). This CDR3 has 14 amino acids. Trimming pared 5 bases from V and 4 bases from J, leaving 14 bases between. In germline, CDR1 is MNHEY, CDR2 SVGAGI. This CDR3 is CASSPGEGSTEAFF. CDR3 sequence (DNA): TGTGCCAGCAGTCCTGGTGAGGGGAGCACTGAAGCTTTCTTT.

The CDR3 DNA sequence: TGCGCCAGCAGCTTGGGACCTGACAATGAGCAGTTCTTC. It translates to CASSLGPDNEQFF. This chain connects TRBV5-1 to TRBJ2-1; D is uncertain. In germline, CDR1 is SGHRS, CDR2 YFSETQ. The CDR3 contains 13 residues. Trimming left V 0 bases short and J 5 bases short, with 6 bases between. Based on the CDR3 plus reference TRBV5-1 and TRBJ2-1, the full variable domain is KAGVTQTPRYLIKTRGQQVTLSCSPISGHRSVSWYQQTPGQGLQFLFEYFSETQRNKGNFPGRFSGRQFSNSRSEMNVSTLELGDSALYLCASSLGPDNEQFFGPGTRLTVL.

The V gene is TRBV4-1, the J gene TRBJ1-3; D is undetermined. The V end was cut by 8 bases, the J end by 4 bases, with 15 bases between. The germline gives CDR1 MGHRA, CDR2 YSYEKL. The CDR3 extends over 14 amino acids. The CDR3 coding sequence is TGCGCCAGCTCAAACACGGTTTCCGGAAACACCATATATTTT. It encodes CASSNTVSGNTIYF.

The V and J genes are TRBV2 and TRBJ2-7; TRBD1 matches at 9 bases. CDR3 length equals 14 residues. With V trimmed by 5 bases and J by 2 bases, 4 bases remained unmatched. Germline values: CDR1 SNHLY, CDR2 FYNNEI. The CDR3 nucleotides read TGTGCCAGCAGTCGACAGGGGGGCGCCTACGAGCAGTACTTC. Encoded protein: CASSRQGGAYEQYF.

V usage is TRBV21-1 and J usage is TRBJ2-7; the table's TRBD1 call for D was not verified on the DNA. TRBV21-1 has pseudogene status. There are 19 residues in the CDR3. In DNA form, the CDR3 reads TGTGCCAGCAGCAAATCGGACAGGGGGCAAGAGTACAGGACCTACGAGCAGTACGTC. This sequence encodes CASSKSDRGQEYRTYEQYV.

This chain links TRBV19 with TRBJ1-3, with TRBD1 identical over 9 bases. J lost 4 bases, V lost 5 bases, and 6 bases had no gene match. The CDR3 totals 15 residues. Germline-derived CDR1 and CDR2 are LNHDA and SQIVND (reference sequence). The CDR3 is CASSQRDRAGNTIYF. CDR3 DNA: TGTGCCAGTAGTCAGAGGGACAGGGCAGGAAACACCATATATTTT.

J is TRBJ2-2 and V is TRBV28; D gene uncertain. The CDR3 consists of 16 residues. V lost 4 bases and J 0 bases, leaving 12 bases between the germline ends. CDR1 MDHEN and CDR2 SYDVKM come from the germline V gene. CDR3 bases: TGTGCCAGCAGTTCGGTTTGGGCCGCGAACACCGGGGAGCTGTTTTTT. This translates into CASSSVWAANTGELFF.

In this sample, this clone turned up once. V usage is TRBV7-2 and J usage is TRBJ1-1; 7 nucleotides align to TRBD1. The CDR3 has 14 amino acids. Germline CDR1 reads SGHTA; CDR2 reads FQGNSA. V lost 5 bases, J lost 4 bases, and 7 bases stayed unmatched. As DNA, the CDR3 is TGTGCCAGCAGCCTCGACAGGGCGGGCACTGAAGCTTTCTTT. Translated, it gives CASSLDRAGTEAFF.

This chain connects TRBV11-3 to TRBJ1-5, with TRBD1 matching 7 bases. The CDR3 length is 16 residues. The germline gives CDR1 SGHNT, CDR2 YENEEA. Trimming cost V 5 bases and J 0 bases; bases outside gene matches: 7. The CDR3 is CASSRGTAYSNQPQHF. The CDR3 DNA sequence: TGTGCCAGCAGCCGGGGGACAGCTTATAGCAATCAGCCCCAGCATTTT.

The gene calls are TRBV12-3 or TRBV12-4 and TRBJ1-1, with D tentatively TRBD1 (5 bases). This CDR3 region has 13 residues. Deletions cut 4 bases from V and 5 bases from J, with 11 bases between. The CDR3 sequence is CASSSQRTTEAFF. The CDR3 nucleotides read TGTGCCAGCAGTTCACAGCGGACAACTGAAGCTTTCTTT.

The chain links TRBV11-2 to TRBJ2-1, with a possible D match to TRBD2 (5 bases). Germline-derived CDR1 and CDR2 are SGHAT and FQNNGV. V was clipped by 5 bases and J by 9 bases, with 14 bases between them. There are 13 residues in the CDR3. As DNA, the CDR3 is TGTGCCAGCAGCCGCCCTGGGAGTTTTGAGCAGTTCTTC. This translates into CASSRPGSFEQFF.

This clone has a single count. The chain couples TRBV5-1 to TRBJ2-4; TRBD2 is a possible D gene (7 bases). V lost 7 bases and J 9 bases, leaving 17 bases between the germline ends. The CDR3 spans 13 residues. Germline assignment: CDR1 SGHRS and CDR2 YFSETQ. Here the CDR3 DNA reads TGCGCCAGCGCCCCTCCGGGGGGCCGCATTCAGTACTTC. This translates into CASAPPGGRIQYF.

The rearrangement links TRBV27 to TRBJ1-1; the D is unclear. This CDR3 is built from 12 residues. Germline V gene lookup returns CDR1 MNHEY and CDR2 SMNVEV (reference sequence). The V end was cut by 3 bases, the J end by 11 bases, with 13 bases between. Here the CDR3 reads CASSFLGKHAFF. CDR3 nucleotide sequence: TGTGCCAGCAGTTTCTTGGGTAAACACGCTTTCTTT.

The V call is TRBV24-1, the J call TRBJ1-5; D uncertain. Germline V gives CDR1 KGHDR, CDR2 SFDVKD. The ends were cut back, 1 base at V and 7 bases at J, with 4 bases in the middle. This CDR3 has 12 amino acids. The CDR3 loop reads CATSDFRQPQHF. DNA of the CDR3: TGTGCCACCAGTGATTTCCGACAGCCCCAGCATTTT.

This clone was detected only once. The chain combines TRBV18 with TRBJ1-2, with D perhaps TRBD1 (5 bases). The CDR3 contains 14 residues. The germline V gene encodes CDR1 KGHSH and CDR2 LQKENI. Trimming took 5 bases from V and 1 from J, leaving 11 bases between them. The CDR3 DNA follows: TGTGCCAGCTCAGCGACAGCTATTAACTATGGCTACACCTTC. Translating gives CASSATAINYGYTF.

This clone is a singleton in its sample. Written as DNA, the CDR3 is TGTGCCAGCAGCTTCGGACAGGGCGTTATGAACACTGAAGCTTTCTTT. Amino acids: CASSFGQGVMNTEAFF. The V gene is TRBV11-2, the J gene TRBJ1-1, with 8 bases identical to TRBD1. The CDR3 contains 16 residues. The germline gives CDR1 SGHAT, CDR2 FQNNGV. V gave up 3 bases and J gave up 0 bases; unmatched junction bases: 6.

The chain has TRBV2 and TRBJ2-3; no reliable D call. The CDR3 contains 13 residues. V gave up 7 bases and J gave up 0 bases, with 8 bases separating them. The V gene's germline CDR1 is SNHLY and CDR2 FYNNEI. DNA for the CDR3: TGTGCCAGCACAGATGGGAGCACAGATACGCAGTATTTT. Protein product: CASTDGSTDTQYF.

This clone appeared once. In DNA, the CDR3 is TGCGCCAGCAGCCTGGTGGGACAGTTGAACACTGAAGCTTTCTTT. This codes for CASSLVGQLNTEAFF. The J gene is TRBJ1-1, the V gene TRBV5-1, with 7 bases that match TRBD1. This CDR3 is built from 15 residues. V lost 4 bases, J lost 0 bases, and 6 bases stayed unmatched. Looked up from germline, CDR1 is SGHRS and CDR2 is YFSETQ.

The CDR3, as DNA: TGTGCCAGCAGCTTGGGACGCGCAACTAATGAAAAACTGTTTTTT. It encodes CASSLGRATNEKLFF. This chain joins TRBV7-2 and TRBJ1-4, with D perhaps TRBD1 (5 bases). The V and J ends lost 3 bases and 0 bases respectively, with 8 bases between them. The length of the CDR3 is 15 residues. Germline loops: CDR1 SGHTA, CDR2 FQGNSA. Using reference TRBV7-2 and TRBJ1-4 for the parts outside the CDR3, the full variable domain is GAGVSQSPSNKVTEKGKDVELRCDPISGHTALYWYRQSLGQGLEFLIYFQGNSAPDKSGLPSDRFSAERTGGSVSTLTIQRTQQEDSAVYLCASSLGRATNEKLFFGSGTQLSVL.

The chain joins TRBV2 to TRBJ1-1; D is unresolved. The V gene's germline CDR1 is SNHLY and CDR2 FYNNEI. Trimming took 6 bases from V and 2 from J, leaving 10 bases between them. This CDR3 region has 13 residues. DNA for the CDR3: TGTGCCAGCAGGACTACGCTCAACACTGAAGCTTTCTTT. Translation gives CASRTTLNTEAFF.

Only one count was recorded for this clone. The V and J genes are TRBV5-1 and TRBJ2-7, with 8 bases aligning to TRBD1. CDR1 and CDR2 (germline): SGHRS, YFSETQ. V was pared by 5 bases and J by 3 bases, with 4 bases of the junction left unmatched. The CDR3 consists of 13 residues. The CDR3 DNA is TGCGCCAGCAGAACCGACAGGGGCTACGAGCAGTACTTC. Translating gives CASRTDRGYEQYF.

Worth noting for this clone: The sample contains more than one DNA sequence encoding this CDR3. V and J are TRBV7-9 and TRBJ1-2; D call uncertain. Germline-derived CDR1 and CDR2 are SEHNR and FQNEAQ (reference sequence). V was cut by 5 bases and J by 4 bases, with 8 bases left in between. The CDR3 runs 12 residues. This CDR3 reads CASSPEGYGYTF. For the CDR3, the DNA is TGTGCCAGCAGCCCGGAGGGCTATGGCTACACCTTC.

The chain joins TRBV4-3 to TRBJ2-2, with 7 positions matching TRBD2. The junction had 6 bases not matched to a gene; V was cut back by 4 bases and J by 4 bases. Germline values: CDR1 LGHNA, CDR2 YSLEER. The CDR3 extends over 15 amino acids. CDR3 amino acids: CASSLGGVTTGELFF. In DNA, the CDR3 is TGCGCCAGCAGCCTGGGGGGGGTGACCACCGGGGAGCTGTTTTTT.

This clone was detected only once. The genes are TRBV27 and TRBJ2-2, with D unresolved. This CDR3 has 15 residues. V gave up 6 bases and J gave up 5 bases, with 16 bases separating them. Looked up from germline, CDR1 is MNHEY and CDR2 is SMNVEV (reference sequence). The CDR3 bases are TGTGCCAGCAGATCTAATCTTTTAAGAACCGGGGAGCTGTTTTTT. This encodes CASRSNLLRTGELFF.

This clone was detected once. The CDR3 spells CASSALGLAAQETQYF. The CDR3 coding sequence is TGTGCCAGCAGCGCGCTGGGACTAGCGGCTCAAGAGACCCAGTACTTC. This rearrangement joins TRBV11-3 to TRBJ2-5; 11 nucleotides match TRBD2. CDR1 is SGHNT and CDR2 is YENEEA in the germline V gene. V trimming: 5 bases; J trimming: 2 bases; junction bases outside the gene matches: 7. CDR3 length: 16 residues.